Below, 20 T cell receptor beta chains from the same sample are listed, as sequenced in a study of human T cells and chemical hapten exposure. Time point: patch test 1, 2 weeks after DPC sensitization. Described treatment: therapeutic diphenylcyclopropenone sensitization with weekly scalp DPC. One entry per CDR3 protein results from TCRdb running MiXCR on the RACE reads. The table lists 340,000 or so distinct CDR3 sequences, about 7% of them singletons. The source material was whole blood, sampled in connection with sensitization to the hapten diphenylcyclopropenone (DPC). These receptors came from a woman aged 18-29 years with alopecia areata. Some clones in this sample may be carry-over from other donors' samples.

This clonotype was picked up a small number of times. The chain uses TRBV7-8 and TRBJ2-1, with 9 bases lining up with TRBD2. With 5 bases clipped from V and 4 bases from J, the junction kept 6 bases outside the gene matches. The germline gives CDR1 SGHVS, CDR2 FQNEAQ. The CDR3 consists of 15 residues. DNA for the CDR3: TGTGCCAGCAGCCCCCGGACTAGCGCGTACAATGAGCAGTTCTTC. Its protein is CASSPRTSAYNEQFF. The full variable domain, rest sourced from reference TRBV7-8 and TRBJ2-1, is GAGVSQSPRYKVAKRGQDVALRCDPISGHVSLFWYQQALGQGPEFLTYFQNEAQLDKSGLPSDRFFAERPEGSVSTLKIQRTQQEDSAVYLCASSPRTSAYNEQFFGPGTRLTVL.

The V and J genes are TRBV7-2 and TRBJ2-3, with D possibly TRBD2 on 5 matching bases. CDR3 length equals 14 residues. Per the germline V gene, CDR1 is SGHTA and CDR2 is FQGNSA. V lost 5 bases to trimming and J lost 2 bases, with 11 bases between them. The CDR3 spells CASSRGPDTDTQYF. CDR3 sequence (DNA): TGTGCCAGCAGCCGAGGGCCGGACACAGATACGCAGTATTTT.

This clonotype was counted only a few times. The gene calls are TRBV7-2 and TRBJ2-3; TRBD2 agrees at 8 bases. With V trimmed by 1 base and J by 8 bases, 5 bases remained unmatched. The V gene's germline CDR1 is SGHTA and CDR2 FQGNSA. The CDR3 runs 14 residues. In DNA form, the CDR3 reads TGTGCCAGCAGCTTAGAGGGGACTAGACCTACGCAGTATTTT. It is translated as CASSLEGTRPTQYF.

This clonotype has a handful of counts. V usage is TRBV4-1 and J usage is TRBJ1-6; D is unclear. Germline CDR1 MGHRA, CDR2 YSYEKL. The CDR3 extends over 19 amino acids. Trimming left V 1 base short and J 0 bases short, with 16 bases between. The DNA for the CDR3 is TGCGCCAGCAGCCAAGCAACCGTTCCGGGGAGCTCCTATAATTCACCCCTCCACTTT. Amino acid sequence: CASSQATVPGSSYNSPLHF.

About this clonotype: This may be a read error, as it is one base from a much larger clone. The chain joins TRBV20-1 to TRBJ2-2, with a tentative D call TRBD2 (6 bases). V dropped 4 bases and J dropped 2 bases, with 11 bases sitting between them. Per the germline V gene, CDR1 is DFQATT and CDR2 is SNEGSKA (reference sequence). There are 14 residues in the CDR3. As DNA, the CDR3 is TGCAGTGCTATGACTAGATCAAACACCGGGGAGCTGTTTTTT. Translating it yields CSAMTRSNTGELFF.

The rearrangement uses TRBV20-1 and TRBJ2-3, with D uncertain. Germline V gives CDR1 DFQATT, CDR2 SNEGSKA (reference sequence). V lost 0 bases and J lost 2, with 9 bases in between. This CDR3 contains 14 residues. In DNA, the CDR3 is TGCAGTGCTAGAGATGCCTACTTCACAGATACGCAGTATTTT. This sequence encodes CSARDAYFTDTQYF.

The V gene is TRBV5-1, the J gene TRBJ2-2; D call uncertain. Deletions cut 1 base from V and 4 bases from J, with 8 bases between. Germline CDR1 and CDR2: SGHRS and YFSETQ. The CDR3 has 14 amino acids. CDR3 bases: TGCGCCAGCAGCTTGTCTTTTCCCACCGGGGAGCTGTTTTTT. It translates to CASSLSFPTGELFF.

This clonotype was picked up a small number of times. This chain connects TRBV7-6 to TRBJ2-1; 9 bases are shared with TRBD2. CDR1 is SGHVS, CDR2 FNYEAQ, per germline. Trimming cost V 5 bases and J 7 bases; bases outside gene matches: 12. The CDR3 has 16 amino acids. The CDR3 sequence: CASSRKRGESWNEQFF. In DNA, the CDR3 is TGTGCCAGCAGCAGAAAGCGGGGGGAGTCTTGGAATGAGCAGTTCTTC.

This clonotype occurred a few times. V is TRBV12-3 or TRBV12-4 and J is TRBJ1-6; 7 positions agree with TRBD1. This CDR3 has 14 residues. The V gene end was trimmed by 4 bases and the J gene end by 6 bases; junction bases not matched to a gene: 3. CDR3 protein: CASSSRGPNSPLHF. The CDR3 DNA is TGTGCCAGCAGTTCGAGGGGGCCTAATTCACCCCTCCACTTT.

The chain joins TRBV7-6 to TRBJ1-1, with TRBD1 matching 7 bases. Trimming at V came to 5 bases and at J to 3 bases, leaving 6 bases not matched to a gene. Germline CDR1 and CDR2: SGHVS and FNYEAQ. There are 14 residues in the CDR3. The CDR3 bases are TGTGCCAGCAGCCTCGACAGGGTAGACACTGAAGCTTTCTTT. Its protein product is CASSLDRVDTEAFF.

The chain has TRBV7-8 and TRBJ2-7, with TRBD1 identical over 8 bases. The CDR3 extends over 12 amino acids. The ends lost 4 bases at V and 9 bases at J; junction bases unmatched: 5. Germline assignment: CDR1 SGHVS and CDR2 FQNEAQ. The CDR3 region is CASSWDRTVQYF. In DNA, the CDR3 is TGTGCCAGCAGCTGGGACAGGACAGTGCAGTACTTC.

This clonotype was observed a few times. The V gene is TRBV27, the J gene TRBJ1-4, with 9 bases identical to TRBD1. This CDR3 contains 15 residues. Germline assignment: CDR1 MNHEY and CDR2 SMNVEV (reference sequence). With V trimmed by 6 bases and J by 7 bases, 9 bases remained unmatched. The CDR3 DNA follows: TGTGCCAGCAGCCCCTGGGACAGGGTTGCTGAAAAACTGTTTTTT. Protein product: CASSPWDRVAEKLFF.

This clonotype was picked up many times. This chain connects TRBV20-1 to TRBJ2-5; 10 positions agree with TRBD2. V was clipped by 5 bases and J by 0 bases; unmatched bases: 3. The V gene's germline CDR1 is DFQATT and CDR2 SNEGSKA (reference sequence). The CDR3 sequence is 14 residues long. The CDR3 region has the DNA TGCAGTGCTCCCGGGACTAGCGACCAAGAGACCCAGTACTTC. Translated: CSAPGTSDQETQYF.

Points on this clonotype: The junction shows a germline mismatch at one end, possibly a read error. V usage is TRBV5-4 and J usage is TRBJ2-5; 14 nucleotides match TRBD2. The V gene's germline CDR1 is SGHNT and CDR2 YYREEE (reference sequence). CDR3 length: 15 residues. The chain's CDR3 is CASSPEPGTSGGLGF. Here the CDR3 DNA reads TGTGCCAGCAGCCCGGAGCCCGGGACTAGCGGGGGCCTGGGCTTC.

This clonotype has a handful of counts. The CDR3 region is CASSYSGDRADQETQYF. The CDR3 nucleotides read TGTGCCAGCAGTTACTCGGGGGACAGGGCGGACCAAGAGACCCAGTACTTC. This sequence joins TRBV6-2 or TRBV6-3 and TRBJ2-5; the match to TRBD1 covers 9 bases. From germline, CDR1 is MNHEY and CDR2 SVGEGT. Trimming took 0 bases from V and 0 from J; bases not matched to a gene: 5. The CDR3 is 17 residues long.

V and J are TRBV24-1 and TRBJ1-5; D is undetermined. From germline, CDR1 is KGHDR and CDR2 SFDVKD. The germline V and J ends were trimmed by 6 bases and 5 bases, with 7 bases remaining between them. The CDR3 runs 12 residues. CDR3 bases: TGTGCCACCAGTTCCATCGATCAGCCCCAGCATTTT. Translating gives CATSSIDQPQHF.

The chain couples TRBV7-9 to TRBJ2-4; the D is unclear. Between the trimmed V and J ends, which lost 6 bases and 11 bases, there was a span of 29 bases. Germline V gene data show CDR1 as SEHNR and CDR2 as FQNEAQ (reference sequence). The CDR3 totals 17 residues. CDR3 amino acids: CASSSGSREEERGVQYF. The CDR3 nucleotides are TGTGCCAGCAGTTCCGGATCCCGCGAGGAAGAAAGAGGCGTTCAGTACTTC.

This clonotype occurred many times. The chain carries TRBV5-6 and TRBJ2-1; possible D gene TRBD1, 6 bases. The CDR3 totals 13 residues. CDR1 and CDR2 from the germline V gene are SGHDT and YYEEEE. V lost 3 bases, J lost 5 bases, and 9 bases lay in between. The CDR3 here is CASSWDTHNEQFF. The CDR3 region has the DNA TGTGCCAGCAGCTGGGACACCCACAATGAGCAGTTCTTC.

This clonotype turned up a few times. As DNA, the CDR3 is TGCAGCGTTGGTCAGGGGACTAATGAAAAACTGTTTTTT. This encodes CSVGQGTNEKLFF. The J gene is TRBJ1-4, the V gene TRBV29-1; D may be TRBD1 (6 bases). The germline CDR1 and CDR2 sequences are SQVTM and ANQGSEA. The length of the CDR3 is 13 residues. V was pared by 4 bases and J by 2 bases, with 8 bases between.

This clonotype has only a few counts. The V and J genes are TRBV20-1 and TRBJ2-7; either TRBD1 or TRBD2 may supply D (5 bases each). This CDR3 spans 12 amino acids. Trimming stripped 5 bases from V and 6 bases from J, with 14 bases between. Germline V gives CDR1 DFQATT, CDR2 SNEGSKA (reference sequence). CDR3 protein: CSAAGIGGEQYF. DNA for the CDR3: TGCAGTGCTGCAGGGATCGGAGGCGAGCAGTACTTC.